Listed here are 5 T cell receptor beta chains from one sample, sequenced in a study of blood T cell repertoires in COVID-19. The data were produced by immunoSEQ multiplex PCR, yet TCRdb's version contains in-frame clones alone and is incomplete. The table shows roughly 500,000 clones, with roughly 89% occurring only once. Sequences were obtained from peripheral blood. Receptors were obtained from a man aged 18-30 years with COVID-19, enrolled during active disease.

This chain uses TRBV19 with TRBJ1-3, with 7 positions matching TRBD1. V gave up 4 bases and J gave up 0 bases; unmatched junction bases: 6. The CDR3 is 16 residues long. Germline values: CDR1 LNHDA, CDR2 SQIVND (reference sequence). CDR3 amino acids: CASSTRDSFSGNTIYF. CDR3 nucleotides: TGTGCCAGTAGTACCCGGGACAGTTTCTCTGGAAACACCATATATTTT.

V is TRBV2 and J is TRBJ2-2, with D perhaps TRBD2 (5 bases). Trimming took off 7 bases at V and 2 bases at J, with 14 bases between the two ends. From germline, CDR1 is SNHLY and CDR2 FYNNEI. There are 15 residues in the CDR3. The CDR3 DNA reads TGTGCCAGCAAGTTGGGCCGGGATAACACCGGGGAGCTGTTTTTT. It is translated as CASKLGRDNTGELFF.

The chain carries TRBV3-1 (or the pseudogene TRBV3-2) and TRBJ2-7; possibly TRBD2 for D (5 bases). V gave up 4 bases and J gave up 4 bases, with 14 bases separating them. This CDR3 is 14 amino acids long. Germline CDR1 reads LGHDT; CDR2 reads YNNKEL (reference sequence). The CDR3 is CASSLRPGSYEQYF. CDR3 nucleotides: TGTGCCAGCAGCCTAAGACCTGGGAGTTACGAGCAGTACTTC.

The V gene is TRBV2, the J gene TRBJ1-1; no reliable D call. Per the germline V gene, CDR1 is SNHLY and CDR2 is FYNNEI. CDR3 length: 14 residues. Deletions cut 6 bases from V and 1 base from J, with 12 bases between. The CDR3 loop is CASRRGEGNTEAFF. The CDR3 DNA sequence: TGTGCCAGCAGACGTGGGGAGGGGAACACTGAAGCTTTCTTT.

With respect to this clone: Other DNA variants within this sample encode the same CDR3. The chain is built from TRBV7-9 and TRBJ1-1, with D possibly TRBD1 on 5 matching bases. Germline V lookup: CDR1 SEHNR, CDR2 FQNEAQ (reference sequence). Trimming pared 4 bases from V and 3 bases from J, leaving 6 bases between. The CDR3 spans 12 residues. CDR3 residues: CASSSRDTEAFF. CDR3 coding DNA: TGTGCCAGCAGCTCCAGGGACACTGAAGCTTTCTTT.